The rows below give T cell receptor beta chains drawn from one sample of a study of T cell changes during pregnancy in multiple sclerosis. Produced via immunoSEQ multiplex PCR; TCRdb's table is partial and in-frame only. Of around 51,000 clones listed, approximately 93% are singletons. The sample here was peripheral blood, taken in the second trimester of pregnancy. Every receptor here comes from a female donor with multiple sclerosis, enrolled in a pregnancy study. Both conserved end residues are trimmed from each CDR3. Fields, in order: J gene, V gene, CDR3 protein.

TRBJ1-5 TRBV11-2 ASSLDRGPGQPQH
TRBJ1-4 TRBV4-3 ASSREIVQGTNEKLF
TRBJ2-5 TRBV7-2 ASSSTSGGGETQY
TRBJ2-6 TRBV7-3 ASSLSVSSGANVLT
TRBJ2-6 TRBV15 ATSGRDSLKPGANVLT
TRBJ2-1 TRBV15 ATSSSGNEQF
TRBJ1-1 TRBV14 ASSQAAGVGTEAF
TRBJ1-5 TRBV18 ASSQGQLNQPQH
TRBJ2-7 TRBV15 ATSRESGGSYEQY
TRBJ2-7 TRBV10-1 ASRGIGGTGRGEQY
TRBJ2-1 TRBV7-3 ASSIGRGDNEQF
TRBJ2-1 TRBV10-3 AISEDRVGVEQF
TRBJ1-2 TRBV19 ASSRDSSYGYT
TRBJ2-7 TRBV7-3 ASSLSGGSSYEQY
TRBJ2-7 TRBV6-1 ASSSWGGTYEQY
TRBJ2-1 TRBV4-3 ASSQGRGSANYNEQF
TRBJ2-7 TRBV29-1 SVATDSYEQY
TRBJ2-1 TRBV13 ASSFRERANEQF
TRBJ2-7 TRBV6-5 ASSGTRSYEQY
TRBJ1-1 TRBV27 ASSLSRGLNTEAF
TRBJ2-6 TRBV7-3 ASSLAGQGAIGANVLT
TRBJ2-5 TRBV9 ASSVVSGQLQETQY
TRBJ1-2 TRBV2 ASREGVGYT
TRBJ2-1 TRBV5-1 ASSEPTGTRNEQF